A selection of T cell receptor beta chains follows, all from one sample in a study of blood T cell repertoires in COVID-19. Sequencing was performed with immunoSEQ multiplex PCR; in TCRdb, only in-frame clones are kept and a portion is missing. The table lists 350,000 to 450,000 clones, over 75% of them singletons. The sequenced material came from PBMCs or T cells enriched from blood (not recorded which). The origin of the receptors is a man in his thirties or forties who had recovered from COVID-19. CDR3s include the opening cysteine and the closing phenylalanine or tryptophan. Fields, in order: J gene, clone size, V gene, D gene, CDR3 length, CDR3 protein, CDR3 DNA. D genes are given only for firm matches. A clone size is listed for some rows: how often the clone was seen (once, few, many), or a class if it is expanded.

J gene: TRBJ2-5
clone size: -
V gene: TRBV5-1
D gene: -
CDR3 length: 16
CDR3 protein: CASSLAPLQGSETQYF
CDR3 DNA: TGCGCCAGCAGCTTGGCTCCCCTACAGGGTTCAGAGACCCAGTACTTC

J gene: TRBJ2-3
clone size: -
V gene: TRBV5-1
D gene: TRBD2
CDR3 length: 19
CDR3 protein: CASSLVSGRWGGPADTQYF
CDR3 DNA: TGCGCCAGCAGCTTGGTGAGCGGGAGATGGGGGGGGCCAGCAGATACGCAGTATTTT

J gene: TRBJ2-7
clone size: -
V gene: TRBV11-2
D gene: -
CDR3 length: 11
CDR3 protein: CASSPGYEQYF
CDR3 DNA: TGTGCCAGCAGCCCAGGATACGAGCAGTACTTC

J gene: TRBJ1-1
clone size: -
V gene: TRBV20-1
D gene: -
CDR3 length: 9
CDR3 protein: CSPFPEAFF
CDR3 DNA: TGCAGTCCATTCCCAGAAGCTTTCTTT

J gene: TRBJ2-7
clone size: -
V gene: TRBV5-1
D gene: -
CDR3 length: 14
CDR3 protein: CASSLAAGSYEQYF
CDR3 DNA: TGCGCCAGCAGCTTGGCCGCCGGGTCCTACGAGCAGTACTTC

J gene: TRBJ2-7
clone size: -
V gene: TRBV4-1
D gene: -
CDR3 length: 16
CDR3 protein: CASSHVGGAVLYEQYF
CDR3 DNA: TGCGCCAGCAGCCACGTAGGGGGGGCAGTTCTCTACGAGCAGTACTTC

J gene: TRBJ1-4
clone size: -
V gene: TRBV18
D gene: -
CDR3 length: 16
CDR3 protein: CASSPLLQATNEKLFF
CDR3 DNA: TGTGCCAGCTCACCCCTACTCCAGGCAACTAATGAAAAACTGTTTTTT

J gene: TRBJ1-3
clone size: -
V gene: TRBV28
D gene: TRBD1
CDR3 length: 13
CDR3 protein: CASRGQGRNTIYF
CDR3 DNA: TGTGCCAGCAGGGGACAGGGGAGAAACACCATATATTTT

J gene: TRBJ1-1
clone size: -
V gene: TRBV19
D gene: -
CDR3 length: 13
CDR3 protein: CASSQAGSTEAFF
CDR3 DNA: TGTGCCAGTAGTCAAGCGGGAAGCACTGAAGCTTTCTTT

J gene: TRBJ2-3
clone size: -
V gene: TRBV11-3
D gene: -
CDR3 length: 15
CDR3 protein: CASSLRREGTDTQYF
CDR3 DNA: TGTGCCAGCAGCTTACGGAGGGAGGGCACAGATACGCAGTATTTT

J gene: TRBJ1-4
clone size: -
V gene: TRBV19
D gene: -
CDR3 length: 14
CDR3 protein: CASSINNVAEKLFF
CDR3 DNA: TGTGCCAGTAGTATAAATAACGTGGCAGAAAAACTGTTTTTT

J gene: TRBJ1-4
clone size: -
V gene: TRBV11-3
D gene: TRBD1
CDR3 length: 14
CDR3 protein: CASSQTGVSEKLFF
CDR3 DNA: TGTGCCAGCAGCCAAACAGGGGTAAGTGAAAAACTGTTTTTT

J gene: TRBJ1-4
clone size: few
V gene: TRBV7-2
D gene: -
CDR3 length: 14
CDR3 protein: CASSLGRSNEKLFF
CDR3 DNA: TGTGCCAGCAGCTTAGGTAGATCTAATGAAAAACTGTTTTTT

J gene: TRBJ2-6
clone size: -
V gene: TRBV5-5
D gene: -
CDR3 length: 17
CDR3 protein: CASSLGLGDAGANVLTF
CDR3 DNA: TGTGCCAGCAGCTTGGGTCTAGGGGATGCTGGGGCCAACGTCCTGACTTTC

J gene: TRBJ1-1
clone size: once
V gene: TRBV4-2
D gene: -
CDR3 length: 13
CDR3 protein: CASSTLDRVEAFF
CDR3 DNA: TGTGCCAGCAGCACTCTAGACCGAGTTGAAGCTTTCTTT